This T cell receptor (beta chain) was identified during a study of kidney transplant recipient with SARS-CoV-2 infection (dated by TCRdb to about 2021). The intended sense of this specimen's time point label: pre-pandemic baseline sample and day 111 after first positive SARS-CoV-2 test. For sequencing, an Illumina MiSeq was employed. Profiling of the peripheral T cell repertoire was carried out for human TCRbeta genes. In the authors' own workflow: Beta-binomial modelling was applied to test for differential clonotype abundance so that variability over time was accounted for. Clonotypes that had expanded were screened against the ImmuneCODE reference database of SARS-CoV-2-associated TCRs and mapped onto regions of the viral genome. Additional repertoire analyses examined TRBV gene usage, CDR3 length, CDR3 amino acid overlap between time points, distributions of clonotype abundance, and Jaccard similarity. The public sequencing data were trimmed at Q25 with fastp and processed into clonotypes with MiXCR by TCRdb, which kept only in-frame beta chains. Entries that share a CDR3 protein sequence are merged under the most common genes and DNA. Here the V and J calls rest on TCRdb's processing, not on the authors' analysis. Here the sample has 200,000 to 300,000 distinct CDR3 sequences; 29% occur a single time. The ten most abundant clones make up under 7.5% of the sample.

This clonotype was seen repeatedly, ten times or more. It has no known antigen specificity. No qualities accompany the bases; no much larger clone lies one base away. CDR1 and CDR2 were assigned from the germline V gene as WSHSY and SAAADI. The CDR3 has 17 amino acids, counting the end cysteine and phenylalanine. CDR3 DNA only is kept here, 51 bases in frame from base 1. The V end loses 5 bases and the J end loses 4 bases, and a stretch of 23 bases separates them. Recombination linked TRBV10-2 to TRBJ1-2, with no reliable assignment of the D segment. The receptor was derived from a male patient in his 30s who had COVID-19 and was a kidney transplant recipient. Some T cells may originate with the graft donor following a transplant. The source material was a blood sample, sampled at baseline and on day 111 from a kidney transplant recipient. The DNA reads TGCGCCAGCAGTTATTACGTCACTTCTAGAAAGACCTATGGCTACACCTTC. Translation gives CASSYYVTSRKTYGYTF.